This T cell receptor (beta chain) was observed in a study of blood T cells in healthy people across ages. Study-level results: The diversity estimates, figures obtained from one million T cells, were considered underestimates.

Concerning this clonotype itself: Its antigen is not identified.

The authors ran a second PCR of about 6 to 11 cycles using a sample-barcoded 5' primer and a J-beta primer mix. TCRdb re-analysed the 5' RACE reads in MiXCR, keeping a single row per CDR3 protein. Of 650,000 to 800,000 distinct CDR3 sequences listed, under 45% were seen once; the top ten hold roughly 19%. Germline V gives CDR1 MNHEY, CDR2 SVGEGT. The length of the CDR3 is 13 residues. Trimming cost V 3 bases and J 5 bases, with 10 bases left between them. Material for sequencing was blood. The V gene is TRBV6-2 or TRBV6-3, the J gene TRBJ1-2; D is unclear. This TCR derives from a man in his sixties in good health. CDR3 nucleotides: TGTGCCAGCAGTTATTTGGTTTCGTATGGCTACACCTTC. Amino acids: CASSYLVSYGYTF.